This TCR beta chain was retrieved from a study of shared clonotypes between healthy human individuals. About the research overall: Each donor's CD8 memory used one plate, CD8 naive two, each CD4 subset three. Overall study results and limits: Roughly 4.6% of naive CD4 clonotypes were common to a handful of donors.

A word on this clone: Its antigen is not identified.

Running of the assay took place at deep level. Libraries were prepared by immunoSEQ multiplex PCR; TCRdb keeps only in-frame clonotypes and omits some of them. This sample has about 2.4 million clones; 80% to 95% occur once, and the top ten carry 0.36%. The TCR sequence derives from a man aged 18 to 29 in good health. Some clones in this sample may be carry-over from other donors' samples. Specimen: naive CD4+ T cells from PBMCs. Subset of the sample: CD45RA+ positively selected.

CDR3 sequence reads: CASSPSLAGGIIDTQYF. The DNA of the CDR3 is TGTGCCAGCAGTCCCTCGCTAGCGGGAGGGATTATAGATACGCAGTATTTT. The rearrangement links TRBV28 to TRBJ2-3; TRBD2 agrees at 12 bases. V trimming: 5 bases; J trimming: 5 bases; junction bases outside the gene matches: 11. The CDR3 is 17 residues long. Germline lookup yields CDR1 MDHEN and CDR2 SYDVKM.